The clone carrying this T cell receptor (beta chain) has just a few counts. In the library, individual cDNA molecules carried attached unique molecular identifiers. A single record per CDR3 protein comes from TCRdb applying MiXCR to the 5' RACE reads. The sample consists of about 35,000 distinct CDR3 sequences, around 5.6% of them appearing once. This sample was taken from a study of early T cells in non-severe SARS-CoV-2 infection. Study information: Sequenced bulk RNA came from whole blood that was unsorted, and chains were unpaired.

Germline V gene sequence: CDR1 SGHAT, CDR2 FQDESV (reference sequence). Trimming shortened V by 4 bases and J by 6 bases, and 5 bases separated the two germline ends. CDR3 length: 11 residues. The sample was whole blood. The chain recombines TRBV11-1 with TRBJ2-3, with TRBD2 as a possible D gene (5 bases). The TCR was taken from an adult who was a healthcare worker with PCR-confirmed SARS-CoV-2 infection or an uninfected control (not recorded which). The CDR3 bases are TGTGCCAGCAGCTGGAGGGATACGCAGTATTTT. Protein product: CASSWRDTQYF.